These T cell receptor beta chains were read from a single sample in a study of T cells in Graves' hyperthyroidism and ophthalmopathy. TCRdb processed the multiplex PCR reads anew with MiXCR; each CDR3 protein has one entry. Among about 500,000 distinct CDR3 sequences listed, roughly a sixth were seen once. Sequenced material: blood. These receptors were taken from a young woman with Graves' hyperthyroidism. The CDR3 runs from the conserved cysteine through the conserved F or W. A D gene is named only where the DNA matches it firmly. Not all rows give a size; the values are once, few, many and, for expanded clones, a class.

few | TRBJ2-7 | . | TRBV11-1 | CASSLATWRGEQYF | TGTGCCAGCAGCTTAGCGACCTGGAGGGGCGAGCAGTACTTC
many | TRBJ1-1 | . | TRBV12-3/TRBV12-4 | CASSFTRGTEAFF | TGTGCCAGCAGTTTCACTCGTGGCACTGAAGCTTTCTTT
. | TRBJ1-5 | . | TRBV12-3/TRBV12-4 | CASSLGRRSNQPQHF | TGTGCCAGCAGTTTGGGGAGAAGAAGCAATCAGCCCCAGCATTTT
many | TRBJ1-5 | . | TRBV4-1 | CASSQVGQPQHF | TGTGCCAGCAGCCAAGTCGGTCAGCCCCAGCATTTT
many | TRBJ1-1 | . | TRBV28 | CASSLPEPREAFF | TGTGCCAGCAGTTTACCGGAGCCTAGGGAAGCTTTCTTT
many | TRBJ2-7 | . | TRBV20-1 | CSAGDSSSYEQYF | TGCAGTGCTGGGGACTCTTCGTCCTACGAGCAGTACTTC
many | TRBJ2-3 | . | TRBV7-3 | CASSAGEASTDTQYF | TGTGCCAGCAGCGCAGGGGAAGCTAGCACAGATACGCAGTATTTT
many | TRBJ2-7 | TRBD1 | TRBV28 | CASSLTGSSYEQYF | TGTGCCAGCAGTTTGACAGGGAGCTCCTACGAGCAGTACTTC
few | TRBJ1-1 | . | TRBV3-1 | CASSQMGGTEAFF | TGTGCCAGCAGCCAAATGGGGGGCACTGAAGCTTTCTTT
. | TRBJ2-1 | TRBD2 | TRBV20-1 | CSARVRRGRANEQFF | TGCAGTGCTAGAGTGCGGCGCGGGAGGGCCAATGAGCAGTTCTTC